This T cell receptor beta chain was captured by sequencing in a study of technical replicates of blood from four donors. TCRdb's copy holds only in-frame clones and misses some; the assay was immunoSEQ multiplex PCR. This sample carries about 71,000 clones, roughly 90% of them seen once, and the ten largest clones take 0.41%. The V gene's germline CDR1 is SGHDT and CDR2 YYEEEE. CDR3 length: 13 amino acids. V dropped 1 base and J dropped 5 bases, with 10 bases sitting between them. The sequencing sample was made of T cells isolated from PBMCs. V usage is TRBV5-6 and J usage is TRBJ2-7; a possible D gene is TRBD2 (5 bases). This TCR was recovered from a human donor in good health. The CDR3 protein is CASSLKRADEQYF. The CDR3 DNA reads TGTGCCAGCAGCTTGAAGAGGGCCGACGAGCAGTACTTC.